A single T cell receptor (beta chain) is shown here with its context. The V and J ends lost 8 bases and 10 bases respectively, with 17 bases between them. CDR1 MNHNY and CDR2 SVGAGI come from the germline V gene (reference sequence). The CDR3 has 12 amino acids. Time point meaning: patch test 2, 6 weeks after DPC sensitization. The sample's treatment: therapeutic diphenylcyclopropenone sensitization with weekly scalp DPC. Blood draws came before every patch-test application. The record originates from a study of human T cells and chemical hapten exposure. Study overall: Donors were sensitized with 2% DPC on the upper inner arm. The upper back received 0.01% DPC by patch testing, with results read at 6 days.

Each CDR3 protein is one row after TCRdb ran MiXCR on the RACE reads. This sample has hundreds of thousands of distinct CDR3 sequences; more than 5% occur once, and the top ten carry around 6.1%. This sequence was found in a woman aged 18-35 years with alopecia areata. Some clones in this sample may be carry-over from other donors' samples. The V call is TRBV6-6, the J call TRBJ1-1, with D perhaps matching TRBD1 (5 bases). The sample in question was whole blood, obtained in connection with sensitization to the hapten diphenylcyclopropenone (DPC). The CDR3 loop reads CASYGGARGAFF. The CDR3 DNA follows: TGTGCCAGCTACGGGGGTGCGAGGGGAGCTTTCTTT.